The source of this T cell receptor beta chain is a study of post-analysis software for immune sequencing data. About the study: As for disease course, relapsing-remitting, secondary progressive and progressive-relapsing multiple sclerosis were all included. Study findings and constraints: Patients showed TRBV5-6, TRBV5-1 and TRBV20-1 among a handful of TRBV segments more frequent than in controls. The study found significantly lower normalized Chao1 diversity in multiple sclerosis patients than in controls.

As concerns this clonotype: Its antigen is not known.

Unique molecular identifiers had been added to the TCR beta cDNA libraries. When about 1 to 11 million T cells were used, they gave hundreds of thousands of cDNA molecules. TCRdb reanalysed the PCR reads using MiXCR and keeps one entry per CDR3 protein. This table holds some 890,000 distinct CDR3 sequences, around 50% found once. The germline V gene has CDR1 LGHNA and CDR2 YNFKEQ. Trimming stripped 6 bases from V and 3 bases from J, with 24 bases between. The CDR3 is made up of 17 amino acids. The TCR comes from a girl aged 10 to 17 with multiple sclerosis. This chain connects TRBV4-2 to TRBJ2-7, with D perhaps given as TRBD1 or TRBD2 (5 bases each). The sequencing input was blood. The CDR3 DNA is TGTGCCAGCAGTACCACGGGATCGGGACGGCGAAGCTACGAGCAGTACTTC. Amino acids: CASSTTGSGRRSYEQYF.